Presented here are 14 T cell receptor beta chains from one specimen sequenced in a study of T cell changes during pregnancy in multiple sclerosis. Here immunoSEQ multiplex PCR was the method, and the copy in TCRdb shows in-frame clones only, minus some. The sample records 2,000 to 2,500 clones, just under 80% being singletons. Sample: CD4+ T cells from PBMCs (not recorded whether the cells were cultured). These receptors were taken from a female patient with multiple sclerosis, enrolled in a pregnancy study. Some clones in this sample may be carry-over from other donors' samples.

The chain joins TRBV18 to TRBJ2-1, with 10 bases that match TRBD2. V lost 6 bases, J lost 4 bases, and 3 bases stayed unmatched. Germline V gene lookup returns CDR1 KGHSH and CDR2 LQKENI. This CDR3 contains 14 residues. In DNA form, the CDR3 reads TGTGCCAGCTCCTCTAGCGGGAGTTACAATGAGCAGTTCTTC. It is translated as CASSSSGSYNEQFF.

This clone has more than one count but fewer than ten. This chain links TRBV9 with TRBJ1-2, with 8 bases that match TRBD1. This CDR3 comprises 14 residues. The germline V gene has CDR1 SGDLS and CDR2 YYNGEE. Losses at the gene ends were 4 bases for V and 7 bases for J; bases not matched to a gene: 9. The CDR3 DNA reads TGTGCCAGCAGCCCACTAGACAGGGGAAGTGGCTACACCTTC. Translating it yields CASSPLDRGSGYTF.

The chain combines TRBV5-6 with TRBJ2-5, with D perhaps TRBD1 (6 bases). Germline loops: CDR1 SGHDT, CDR2 YYEEEE. Deletions cut 2 bases from V and 3 bases from J, with 8 bases between. The CDR3 is made up of 13 amino acids. For the CDR3, the DNA is TGTGCCAGCAGCTTTGACAGGAAAGAGACCCAGTACTTC. Encoded protein: CASSFDRKETQYF. The whole variable domain, filled in from reference TRBV5-6 and TRBJ2-5, reads DAGVTQSPTHLIKTRGQQVTLRCSPKSGHDTVSWYQQALGQGPQFIFQYYEEEERQRGNFPDRFSGHQFPNYSSELNVNALLLGDSALYLCASSFDRKETQYFGPGTRLLVL.

V is TRBV6-1 and J is TRBJ2-7; weak D call: TRBD2 (5 bases). Trimming shortened V by 5 bases and J by 6 bases, and 17 bases separated the two germline ends. CDR1 MNHNS and CDR2 SASEGT come from the germline V gene. The CDR3 spans 14 residues. CDR3 residues: CASSLRSRASEQYF. Here the CDR3 DNA reads TGTGCCAGCAGTTTACGTTCGAGGGCTAGCGAGCAGTACTTC.

This rearrangement joins TRBV19 to TRBJ2-7; D gene unclear. V lost 0 bases and J 5 bases, leaving 8 bases between the germline ends. This CDR3 comprises 13 residues. CDR1 is LNHDA and CDR2 is SQIVND in the germline V gene (reference sequence). Here the CDR3 DNA reads TGTGCCAGTAGTATAGAAAACTACAACGAGCAGTACTTC. Translating it yields CASSIENYNEQYF.

The V call is TRBV22-1, the J call TRBJ2-6; the table's D gene call, TRBD2, was not cross checked with the DNA. TRBV22-1 is reported as a pseudogene. This CDR3 region has 18 residues. CDR3 in DNA: TGTCCTGGGAGGCGGTCCCGAAGCGAACAAAGTCGGGCCAACGTCCTGACTTTC. This translates into CPGRRSRSEQSRANVLTF.

The chain combines TRBV29-1 with TRBJ1-4; D unresolved. There are 12 residues in the CDR3. V lost 7 bases to trimming and J lost 7 bases, with 13 bases between them. Germline assignment: CDR1 SQVTM and CDR2 ANQGSEA. CDR3 loop: CSAGLVGEKLFF. The CDR3 coding sequence is TGCAGCGCCGGTCTCGTCGGTGAAAAACTGTTTTTT. Filled out from reference TRBV29-1 and TRBJ1-4, the complete variable domain reads SAVISQKPSRDICQRGTSLTIQCQVDSQVTMMFWYRQQPGQSLTLIATANQGSEATYESGFVIDKFPISRPNLTFSTLTVSNMSPEDSSIYLCSAGLVGEKLFFGSGTQLSVL.

The genes are TRBV6-1 and TRBJ2-5; D might be TRBD1 or TRBD2, each matching 6 bases. Germline CDR1 and CDR2: MNHNS and SASEGT. The CDR3 has 14 amino acids. V lost 1 base, J lost 5 bases, and 11 bases lay in between. CDR3 DNA sequence: TGTGCCAGCAGTGAAGGGGGGGCAGGGGAGACCCAGTACTTC. Protein product: CASSEGGAGETQYF.

Judged by abundance, this clone is medium-sized. This sequence joins TRBV5-1 and TRBJ1-2; D unclear. The CDR3 runs 13 residues. Germline loops: CDR1 SGHRS, CDR2 YFSETQ. Trimming removed 2 bases from V and 8 bases from J, with 13 bases in between. CDR3 in amino acids: CASSFTGEEGYTF. The CDR3 coding sequence is TGCGCCAGCAGCTTTACGGGAGAGGAGGGCTACACCTTC.

This rearrangement joins TRBV6-1 to TRBJ2-7; D might be TRBD1 (6 bases). Trimming shortened V by 5 bases and J by 4 bases, and 12 bases separated the two germline ends. CDR1 is MNHNS and CDR2 is SASEGT in the germline V gene. The CDR3 spans 13 residues. The CDR3 bases are TGTGCCAGCAGTTCCAGGGGACCATACGAGCAGTACTTC. It encodes CASSSRGPYEQYF.

In this sample, this clone turned up a few times. This chain links TRBV19 with TRBJ2-5; 8 bases map to TRBD1. Losses at the gene ends were 1 base for V and 7 bases for J; bases not matched to a gene: 8. This CDR3 spans 15 amino acids. CDR1 and CDR2 (germline): LNHDA, SQIVND (reference sequence). The CDR3 loop is CASSIVGDGQGTQYF. CDR3 DNA sequence: TGTGCCAGTAGTATAGTTGGGGACGGACAGGGGACCCAGTACTTC.

This chain joins TRBV7-2 and TRBJ2-3; TRBD2 matches 14 bases. Trimming at V came to 3 bases and at J to 1 base, leaving 0 bases not matched to a gene. CDR1 and CDR2 (germline): SGHTA, FQGNSA. There are 16 residues in the CDR3. Here the CDR3 DNA reads TGTGCCAGCAGCTTGGGACTAGCGGGAGGCACAGATACGCAGTATTTT. It yields the protein CASSLGLAGGTDTQYF.

This chain uses TRBV2 with TRBJ1-1; D remains ambiguous. The V end lost 3 bases, the J end lost 3 bases, and 14 bases lay between the germline ends. Germline CDR1 reads SNHLY; CDR2 reads FYNNEI. The CDR3 covers 15 residues. Here the CDR3 reads CASSDRFSLYTEAFF. CDR3 coding DNA: TGTGCCAGCAGTGACAGGTTTTCCCTCTACACTGAAGCTTTCTTT.

The gene calls are TRBV15 and TRBJ2-2; D is unresolved. CDR3 size: 17 residues. The V end lost 5 bases, the J end lost 3 bases, and 19 bases lay between the germline ends. The germline CDR1 and CDR2 sequences are LNHNV and YYDKDF (reference sequence). The CDR3 here is CATSGPIFGLDTGELFF. Here the CDR3 DNA reads TGTGCCACCAGCGGGCCAATTTTCGGGTTGGACACCGGGGAGCTGTTTTTT.